The subject of this entry is one T cell receptor beta chain. This record comes from a study of blood T cell repertoires in COVID-19. Study as a whole: Material from acute and convalescent COVID-19 was sourced from the United States, Italy and Spain.

V lost 2 bases and J lost 4, with 9 bases in between. In germline, CDR1 is MNHEY, CDR2 SVGEGT. The length of the CDR3 is 14 residues. Original processing methods: Reference gene primer amplification yielded estimated nucleated cell counts. The method was immunoSEQ multiplex PCR; TCRdb's version includes in-frame clones alone and lacks a portion of them. V and J calls and clone size follow that table, whereas D and trimming were derived from the DNA. The sample lists roughly 180,000 clones, over 75% occurring once. Patients of the Seattle cohort, enrolled during active infection, were followed longitudinally.

This chain joins TRBV6-2 or TRBV6-3 and TRBJ1-5; TRBD1 might be the D (6 bases). This sequence was found in a man older than 75 with COVID-19, enrolled during active disease. The sequenced sample consisted of peripheral blood. The CDR3 sequence is CASSYRQANQPQHF. The CDR3 bases are TGTGCCAGCAGTTACCGACAGGCTAATCAGCCCCAGCATTTT.